This T cell receptor (beta chain) is drawn from a study of cytomegalovirus exposure and HLA in healthy donors. At the level of the study: HLA-typed donors contributed 65 million to 95 million unique TCRs, which were held in an early data release. Caucasian-associated ancestry cluster membership applied to about 80% of around 400 genotyped donors.

General study points: Later on, an analysis tied roughly 17,000 TCR beta sequences to HLA alleles at 0.05 false discovery rate. Relative to the approximately 630-donor mean, N-insertions were reportedly fewer in an Asian-associated ancestry cluster in a later analysis.

Primers included in the PCR were 60 Vbeta and 13 Jbeta primers. Profiled with immunoSEQ multiplex PCR; TCRdb holds only in-frame clones, not every one. The table lists approximately 180,000 clones, around 87% of them singletons, with approximately 1.9% in the top ten. The sample holds one count of this clone. The antigen is unknown. The germline gives CDR1 SNHLY, CDR2 FYNNEI. V was trimmed by 8 bases and J by 0 bases, leaving 13 bases between them. The CDR3 contains 14 residues. The chain is built from TRBV2 and TRBJ1-1; D not certain. The receptor's source is a woman aged 18-35 years in good health and CMV-seronegative. Sequenced sample: PBMCs. CDR3 nucleotide sequence: TGTGCCAGCGAGGGAACATCCATGAACACTGAAGCTTTCTTT. This sequence encodes CASEGTSMNTEAFF.